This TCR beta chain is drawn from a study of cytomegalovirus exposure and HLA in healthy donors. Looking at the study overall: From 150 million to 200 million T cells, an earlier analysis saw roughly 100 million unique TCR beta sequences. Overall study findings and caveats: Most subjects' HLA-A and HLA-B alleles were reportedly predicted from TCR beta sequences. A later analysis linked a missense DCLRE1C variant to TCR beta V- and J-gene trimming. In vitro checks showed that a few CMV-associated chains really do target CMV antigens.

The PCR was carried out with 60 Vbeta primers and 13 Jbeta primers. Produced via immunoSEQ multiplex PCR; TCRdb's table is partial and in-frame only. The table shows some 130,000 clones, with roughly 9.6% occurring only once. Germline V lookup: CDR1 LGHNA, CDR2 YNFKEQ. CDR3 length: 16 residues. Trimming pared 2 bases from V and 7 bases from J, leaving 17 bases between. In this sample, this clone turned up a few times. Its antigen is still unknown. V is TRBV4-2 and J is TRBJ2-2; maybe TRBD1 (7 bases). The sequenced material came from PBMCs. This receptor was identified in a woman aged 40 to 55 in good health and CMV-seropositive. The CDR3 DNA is TGTGCCAGCAGCCAATCCAGGGGGTACGGGAGCGGGGAGCTGTTTTTT. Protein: CASSQSRGYGSGELFF.